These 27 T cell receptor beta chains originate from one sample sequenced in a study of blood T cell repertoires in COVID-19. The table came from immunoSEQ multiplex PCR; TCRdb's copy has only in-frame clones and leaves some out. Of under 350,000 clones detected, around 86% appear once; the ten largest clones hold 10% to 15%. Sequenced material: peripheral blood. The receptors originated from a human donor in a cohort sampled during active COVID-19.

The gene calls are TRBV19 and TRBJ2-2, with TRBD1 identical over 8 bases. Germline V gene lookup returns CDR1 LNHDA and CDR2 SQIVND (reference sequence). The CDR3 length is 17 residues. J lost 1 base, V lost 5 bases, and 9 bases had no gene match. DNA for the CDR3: TGTGCCAGTAGTGGGATGCCCGGGACAGGGAACACCGGGGAGCTGTTTTTT. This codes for CASSGMPGTGNTGELFF.

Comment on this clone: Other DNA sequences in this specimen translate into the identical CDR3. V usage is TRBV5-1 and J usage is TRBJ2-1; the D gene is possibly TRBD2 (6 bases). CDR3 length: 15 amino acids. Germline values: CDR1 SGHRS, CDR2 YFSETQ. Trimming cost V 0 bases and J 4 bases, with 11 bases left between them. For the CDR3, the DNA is TGCGCCAGCAGCTTGGGTAGCGGATCTTACAATGAGCAGTTCTTC. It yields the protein CASSLGSGSYNEQFF.

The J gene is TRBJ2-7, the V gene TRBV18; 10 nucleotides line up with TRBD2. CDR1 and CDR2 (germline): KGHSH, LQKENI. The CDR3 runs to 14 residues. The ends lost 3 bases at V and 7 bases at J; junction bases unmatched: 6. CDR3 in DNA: TGTGCCAGCTCACCGGCTAGCGGGAGCAGGGAGCAGTACTTC. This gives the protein CASSPASGSREQYF.

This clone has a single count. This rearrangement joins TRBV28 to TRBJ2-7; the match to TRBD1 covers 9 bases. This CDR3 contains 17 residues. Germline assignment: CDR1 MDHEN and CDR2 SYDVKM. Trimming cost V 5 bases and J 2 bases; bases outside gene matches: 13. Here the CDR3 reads CASSDVPGTGIAYEQYF. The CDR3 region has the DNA TGTGCCAGCAGTGATGTTCCCGGGACAGGGATAGCCTACGAGCAGTACTTC.

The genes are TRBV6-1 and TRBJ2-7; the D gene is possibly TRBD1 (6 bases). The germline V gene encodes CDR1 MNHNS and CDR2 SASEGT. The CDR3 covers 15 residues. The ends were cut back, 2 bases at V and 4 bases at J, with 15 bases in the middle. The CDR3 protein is CASSEQGNRVYEQYF. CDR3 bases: TGTGCCAGCAGTGAACAAGGGAACAGGGTTTACGAGCAGTACTTC.

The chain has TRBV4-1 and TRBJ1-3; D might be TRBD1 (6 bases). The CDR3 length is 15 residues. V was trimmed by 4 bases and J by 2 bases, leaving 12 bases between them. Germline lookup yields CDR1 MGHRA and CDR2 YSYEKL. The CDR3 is CASSRIRGTGNTIYF. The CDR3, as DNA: TGCGCCAGCAGCCGCATTAGGGGGACTGGAAACACCATATATTTT.

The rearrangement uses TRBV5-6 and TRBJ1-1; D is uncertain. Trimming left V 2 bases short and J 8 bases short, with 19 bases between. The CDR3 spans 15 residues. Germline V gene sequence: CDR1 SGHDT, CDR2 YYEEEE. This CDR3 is CASSFLDHSSQEAFF. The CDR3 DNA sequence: TGTGCCAGCAGCTTTCTTGACCATAGCTCACAAGAAGCTTTCTTT.

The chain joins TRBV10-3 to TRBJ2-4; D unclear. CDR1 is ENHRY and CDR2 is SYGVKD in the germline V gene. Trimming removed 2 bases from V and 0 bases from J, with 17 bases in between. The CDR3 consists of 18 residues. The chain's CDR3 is CAISETSADSVAKNIQYF. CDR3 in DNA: TGTGCCATCAGTGAGACGAGCGCTGATTCCGTAGCCAAAAACATTCAGTACTTC.

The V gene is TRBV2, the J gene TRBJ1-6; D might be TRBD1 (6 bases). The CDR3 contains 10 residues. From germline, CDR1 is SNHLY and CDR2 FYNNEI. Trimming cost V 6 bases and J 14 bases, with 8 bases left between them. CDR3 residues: CASSRGSLHF. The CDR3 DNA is TGTGCCAGCAGCAGGGGATCCCTCCACTTT.

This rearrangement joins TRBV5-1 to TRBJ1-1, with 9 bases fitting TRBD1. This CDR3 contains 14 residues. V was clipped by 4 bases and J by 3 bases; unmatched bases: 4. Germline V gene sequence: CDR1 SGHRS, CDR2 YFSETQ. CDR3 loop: CASSADRGDTEAFF. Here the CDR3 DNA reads TGCGCCAGCAGCGCGGACAGGGGCGACACTGAAGCTTTCTTT. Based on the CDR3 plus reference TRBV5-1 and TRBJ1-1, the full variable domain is KAGVTQTPRYLIKTRGQQVTLSCSPISGHRSVSWYQQTPGQGLQFLFEYFSETQRNKGNFPGRFSGRQFSNSRSEMNVSTLELGDSALYLCASSADRGDTEAFFGQGTRLTVV.

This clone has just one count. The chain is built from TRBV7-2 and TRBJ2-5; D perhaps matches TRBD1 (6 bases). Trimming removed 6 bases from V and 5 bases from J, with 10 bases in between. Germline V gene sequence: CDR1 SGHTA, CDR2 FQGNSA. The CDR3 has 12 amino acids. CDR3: CASRQGLETQYF. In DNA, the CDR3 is TGTGCCAGCAGGCAGGGGTTGGAGACCCAGTACTTC.

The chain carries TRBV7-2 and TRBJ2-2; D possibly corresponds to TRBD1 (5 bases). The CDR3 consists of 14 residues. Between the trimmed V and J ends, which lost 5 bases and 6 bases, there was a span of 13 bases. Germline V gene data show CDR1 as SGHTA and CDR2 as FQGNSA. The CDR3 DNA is TGTGCCAGCAGCATCGACAGCACATCCGGGGAGCTGTTTTTT. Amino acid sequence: CASSIDSTSGELFF.

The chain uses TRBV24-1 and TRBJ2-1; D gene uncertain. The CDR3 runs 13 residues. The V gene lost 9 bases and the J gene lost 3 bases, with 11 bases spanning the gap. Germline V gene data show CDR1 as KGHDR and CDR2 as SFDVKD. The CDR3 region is CATAATNYNEQFF. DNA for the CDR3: TGTGCCACCGCGGCAACTAACTACAATGAGCAGTTCTTC.

The CDR3 reads CASSPQGGTEAFF. The CDR3 DNA reads TGTGCCAGCAGCCCTCAGGGAGGCACTGAAGCTTTCTTT. V gene TRBV6-2 or TRBV6-3 combines with J gene TRBJ1-1, with a tentative D call TRBD1 (5 bases). CDR3 length: 13 amino acids. Germline loops: CDR1 MNHEY, CDR2 SVGEGT. V shed 6 bases and J shed 4 bases, with 12 bases lying between them.

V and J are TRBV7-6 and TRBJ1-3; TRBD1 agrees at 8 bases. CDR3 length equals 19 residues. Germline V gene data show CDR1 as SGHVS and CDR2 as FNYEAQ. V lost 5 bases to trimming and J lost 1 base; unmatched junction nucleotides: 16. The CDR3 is CASSPMERQGMDSGNTIYF. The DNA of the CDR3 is TGTGCCAGCAGCCCCATGGAACGACAGGGGATGGATTCTGGAAACACCATATATTTT.

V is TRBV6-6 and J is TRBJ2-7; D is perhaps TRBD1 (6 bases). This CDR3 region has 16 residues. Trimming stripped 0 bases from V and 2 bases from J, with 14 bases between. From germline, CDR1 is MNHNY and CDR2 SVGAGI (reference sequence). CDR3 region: CASSYSGQILPYEQYF. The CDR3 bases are TGTGCCAGCAGTTACTCTGGACAGATTCTACCCTACGAGCAGTACTTC.

Written as DNA, the CDR3 is TGTGCCAGCAGCGTGGGGGACTTCACAGATACGCAGTATTTT. Its protein product is CASSVGDFTDTQYF. The genes are TRBV9 and TRBJ2-3, with D possibly being TRBD2 (6 bases). The CDR3 sequence is 14 residues long. Trimming cost V 2 bases and J 2 bases, with 9 bases left between them. CDR1 and CDR2 (germline): SGDLS, YYNGEE. The full variable domain, with the rest looked up from reference TRBV9 and TRBJ2-3, is DSGVTQTPKHLITATGQRVTLRCSPRSGDLSVYWYQQSLDQGLQFLIQYYNGEERAKGNILERFSAQQFPDLHSELNLSSLELGDSALYFCASSVGDFTDTQYFGPGTRLTVL.

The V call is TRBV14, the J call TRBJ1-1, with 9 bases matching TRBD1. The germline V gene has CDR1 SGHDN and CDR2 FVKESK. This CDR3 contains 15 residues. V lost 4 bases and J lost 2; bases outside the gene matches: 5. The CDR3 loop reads CASSRTGGLNTEAFF. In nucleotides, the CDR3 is TGTGCCAGCAGCCGCACAGGGGGCCTTAACACTGAAGCTTTCTTT.

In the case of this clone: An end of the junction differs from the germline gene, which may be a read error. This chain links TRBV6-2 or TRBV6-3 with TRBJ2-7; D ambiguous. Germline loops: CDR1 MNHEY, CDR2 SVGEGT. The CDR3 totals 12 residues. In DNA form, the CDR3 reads TGTGCCAGCAGTGACTCCCTCTACGAGCAGTACTTC. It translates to CASSDSLYEQYF.

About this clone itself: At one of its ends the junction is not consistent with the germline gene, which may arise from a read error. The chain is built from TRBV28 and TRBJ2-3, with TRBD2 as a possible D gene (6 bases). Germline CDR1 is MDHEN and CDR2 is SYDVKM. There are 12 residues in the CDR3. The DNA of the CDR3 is TGTGCCAGCCAGGGAATTCCGGGGGATATACATTTT. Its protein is CASQGIPGDIHF.

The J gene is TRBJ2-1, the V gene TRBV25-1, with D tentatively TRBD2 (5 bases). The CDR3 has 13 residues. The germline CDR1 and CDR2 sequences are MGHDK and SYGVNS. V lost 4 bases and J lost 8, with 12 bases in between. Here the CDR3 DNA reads TGTGCCAGCAGTGTGAGGGCCAGCGATGAGCAGTTCTTC. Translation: CASSVRASDEQFF.

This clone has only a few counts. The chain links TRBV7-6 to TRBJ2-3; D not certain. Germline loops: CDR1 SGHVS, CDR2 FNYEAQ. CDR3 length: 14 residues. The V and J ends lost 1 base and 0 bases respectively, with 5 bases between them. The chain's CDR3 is CASSLGLSTDTQYF. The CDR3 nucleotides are TGTGCCAGCAGCTTAGGTCTGAGCACAGATACGCAGTATTTT.

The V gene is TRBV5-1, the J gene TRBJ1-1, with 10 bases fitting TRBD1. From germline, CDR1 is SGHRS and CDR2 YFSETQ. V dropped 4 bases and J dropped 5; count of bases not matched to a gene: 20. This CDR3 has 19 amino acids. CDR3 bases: TGCGCCAGCAGCCTTGTTTCACCAGCTGCCGGGACAGGGGCAACTGAAGCTTTCTTT. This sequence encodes CASSLVSPAAGTGATEAFF. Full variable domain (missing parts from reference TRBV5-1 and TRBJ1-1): KAGVTQTPRYLIKTRGQQVTLSCSPISGHRSVSWYQQTPGQGLQFLFEYFSETQRNKGNFPGRFSGRQFSNSRSEMNVSTLELGDSALYLCASSLVSPAAGTGATEAFFGQGTRLTVV.

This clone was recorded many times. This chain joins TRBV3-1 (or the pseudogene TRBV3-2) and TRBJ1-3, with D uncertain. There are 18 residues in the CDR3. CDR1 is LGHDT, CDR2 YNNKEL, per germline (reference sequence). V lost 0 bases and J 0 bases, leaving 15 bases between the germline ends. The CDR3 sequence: CASSQDRWETSSGNTIYF. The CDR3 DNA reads TGTGCCAGCAGCCAAGATAGGTGGGAGACCAGCTCTGGAAACACCATATATTTT.

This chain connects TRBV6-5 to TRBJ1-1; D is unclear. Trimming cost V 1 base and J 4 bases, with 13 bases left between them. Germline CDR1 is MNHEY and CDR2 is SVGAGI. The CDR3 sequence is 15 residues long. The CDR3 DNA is TGTGCCAGCAGTTACTTAAAGTCCGGGAGCACTGAAGCTTTCTTT. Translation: CASSYLKSGSTEAFF.

The CDR3 region is CARRQGRQPQHF. CDR3 nucleotides: TGCGCCAGGAGGCAGGGTCGACAGCCCCAGCATTTT. The chain couples TRBV4-1 to TRBJ1-5; D perhaps matches TRBD1 (5 bases). There are 12 residues in the CDR3. The germline gives CDR1 MGHRA, CDR2 YSYEKL. V was shortened by 9 bases and J by 7 bases, with 13 bases between the two germline ends.

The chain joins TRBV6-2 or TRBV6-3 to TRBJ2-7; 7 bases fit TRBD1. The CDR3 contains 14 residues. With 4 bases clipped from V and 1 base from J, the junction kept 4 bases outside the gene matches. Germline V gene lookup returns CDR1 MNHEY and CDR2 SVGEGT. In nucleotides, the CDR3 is TGTGCCAGCAGTTCCCCGGGACAGTCCTACGAGCAGTACTTC. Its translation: CASSSPGQSYEQYF.